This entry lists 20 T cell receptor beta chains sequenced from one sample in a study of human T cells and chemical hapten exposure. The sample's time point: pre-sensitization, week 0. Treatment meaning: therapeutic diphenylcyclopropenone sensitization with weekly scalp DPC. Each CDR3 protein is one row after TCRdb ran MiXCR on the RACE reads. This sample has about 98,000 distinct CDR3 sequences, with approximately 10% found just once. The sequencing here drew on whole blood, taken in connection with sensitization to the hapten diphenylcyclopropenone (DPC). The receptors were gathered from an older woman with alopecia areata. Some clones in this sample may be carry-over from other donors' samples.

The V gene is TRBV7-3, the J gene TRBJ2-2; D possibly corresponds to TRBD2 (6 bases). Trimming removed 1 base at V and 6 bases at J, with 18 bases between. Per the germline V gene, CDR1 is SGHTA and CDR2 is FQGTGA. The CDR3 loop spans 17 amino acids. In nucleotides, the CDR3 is TGTGCCAGCAGCTTAATGGTGGGCGCGGGGAAACCCGGGGAGCTGTTTTTT. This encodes CASSLMVGAGKPGELFF.

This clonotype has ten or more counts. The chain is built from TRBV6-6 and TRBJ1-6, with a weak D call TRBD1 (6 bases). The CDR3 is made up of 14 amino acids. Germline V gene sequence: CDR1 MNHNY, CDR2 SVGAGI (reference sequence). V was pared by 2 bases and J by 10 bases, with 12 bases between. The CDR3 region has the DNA TGTGCCAGCAGTTACAAACAGGGTGGCTCACCCCTCCACTTT. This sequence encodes CASSYKQGGSPLHF.

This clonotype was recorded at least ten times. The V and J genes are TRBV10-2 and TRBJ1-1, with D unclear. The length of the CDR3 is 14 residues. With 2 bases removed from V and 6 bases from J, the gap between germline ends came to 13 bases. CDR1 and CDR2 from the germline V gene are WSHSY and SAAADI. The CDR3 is CASSETRTVSEAFF. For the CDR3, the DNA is TGCGCCAGCAGTGAGACAAGGACTGTTTCTGAAGCTTTCTTT.

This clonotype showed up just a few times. The CDR3 coding sequence is TGTGCCAGCAGCCCCTCTGGGGGGTTGGGCACTGAAGCTTTCTTT. It translates to CASSPSGGLGTEAFF. This chain connects TRBV7-3 to TRBJ1-1; possibly TRBD1 for D (5 bases). Deletions cut 5 bases from V and 4 bases from J, with 17 bases between. In germline, CDR1 is SGHTA, CDR2 FQGTGA. CDR3 size: 15 residues.

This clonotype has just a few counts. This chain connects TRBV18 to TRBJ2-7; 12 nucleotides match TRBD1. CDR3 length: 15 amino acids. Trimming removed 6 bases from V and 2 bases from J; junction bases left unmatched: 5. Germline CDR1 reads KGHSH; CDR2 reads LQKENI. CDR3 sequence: CASSQGTGGPYEQYF. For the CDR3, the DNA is TGTGCCAGCTCCCAGGGGACAGGGGGCCCCTACGAGCAGTACTTC.

This CDR3 is CSAITVNTEAFF. CDR3 nucleotides: TGCAGTGCTATTACAGTGAACACTGAAGCTTTCTTT. The chain employs TRBV20-1 and TRBJ1-1; the D is unclear. The CDR3 length is 12 residues. Trimming stripped 4 bases from V and 0 bases from J, with 6 bases between. Germline V CDR1 and CDR2: DFQATT, SNEGSKA (reference sequence).

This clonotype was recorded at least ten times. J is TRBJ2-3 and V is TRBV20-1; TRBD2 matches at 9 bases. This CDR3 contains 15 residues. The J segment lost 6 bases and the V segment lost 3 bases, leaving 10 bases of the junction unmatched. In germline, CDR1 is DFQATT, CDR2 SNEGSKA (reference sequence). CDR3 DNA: TGCAGTGCTAGCGGGGCGGGGGGGCTGTTCGATACGCAGTATTTT. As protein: CSASGAGGLFDTQYF.

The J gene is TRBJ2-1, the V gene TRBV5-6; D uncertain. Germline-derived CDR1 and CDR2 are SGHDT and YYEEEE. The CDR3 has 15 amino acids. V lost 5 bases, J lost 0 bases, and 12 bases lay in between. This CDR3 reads CASRRTYSSYNEQFF. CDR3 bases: TGTGCCAGCAGGCGGACGTACAGCTCCTACAATGAGCAGTTCTTC.

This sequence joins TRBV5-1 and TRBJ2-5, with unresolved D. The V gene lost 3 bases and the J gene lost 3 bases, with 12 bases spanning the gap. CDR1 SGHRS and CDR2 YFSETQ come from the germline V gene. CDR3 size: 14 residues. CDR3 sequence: CASSSGRAEETQYF. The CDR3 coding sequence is TGCGCCAGCAGCTCCGGACGGGCAGAAGAGACCCAGTACTTC.

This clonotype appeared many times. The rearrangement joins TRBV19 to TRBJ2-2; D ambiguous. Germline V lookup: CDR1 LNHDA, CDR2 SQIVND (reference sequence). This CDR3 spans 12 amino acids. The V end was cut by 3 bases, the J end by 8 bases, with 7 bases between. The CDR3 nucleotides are TGTGCCAGTAGTATCAGTTTTGGGGAGCTGTTTTTT. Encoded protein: CASSISFGELFF.

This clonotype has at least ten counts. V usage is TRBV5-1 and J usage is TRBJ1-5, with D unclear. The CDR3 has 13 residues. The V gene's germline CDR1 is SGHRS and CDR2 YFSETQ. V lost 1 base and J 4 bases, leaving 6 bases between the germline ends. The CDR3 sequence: CASSLNGNQPQHF. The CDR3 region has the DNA TGCGCCAGCAGCTTGAACGGGAATCAGCCCCAGCATTTT.

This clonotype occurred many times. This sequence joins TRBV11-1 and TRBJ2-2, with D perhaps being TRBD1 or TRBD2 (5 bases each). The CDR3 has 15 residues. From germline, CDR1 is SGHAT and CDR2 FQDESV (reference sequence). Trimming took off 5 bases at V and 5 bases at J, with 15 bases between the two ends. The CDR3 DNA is TGTGCCAGCAGCCGTTCGGGGCGATGGACCGGGGAGCTGTTTTTT. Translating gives CASSRSGRWTGELFF.

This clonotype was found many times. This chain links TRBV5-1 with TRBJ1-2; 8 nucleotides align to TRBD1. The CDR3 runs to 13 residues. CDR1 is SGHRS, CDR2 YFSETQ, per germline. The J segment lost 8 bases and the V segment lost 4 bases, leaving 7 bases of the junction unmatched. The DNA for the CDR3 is TGCGCCAGCAGCCCAGGGGGCCACGGGGGCTACACCTTC. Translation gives CASSPGGHGGYTF.

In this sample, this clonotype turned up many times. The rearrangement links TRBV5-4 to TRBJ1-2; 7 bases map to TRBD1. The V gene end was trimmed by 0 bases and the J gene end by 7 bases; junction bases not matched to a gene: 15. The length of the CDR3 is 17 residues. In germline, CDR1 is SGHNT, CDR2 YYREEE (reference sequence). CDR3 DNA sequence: TGTGCCAGCAGCTTGGGGGACAGAAAAACCCAATTTCGTGGCTACACCTTC. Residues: CASSLGDRKTQFRGYTF.

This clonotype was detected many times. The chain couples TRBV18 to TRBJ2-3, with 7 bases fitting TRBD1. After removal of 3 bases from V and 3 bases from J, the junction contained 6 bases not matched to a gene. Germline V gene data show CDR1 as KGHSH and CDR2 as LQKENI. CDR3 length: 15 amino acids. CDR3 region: CASSPNRGRTDTQYF. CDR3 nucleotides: TGTGCCAGCTCACCGAACAGGGGTAGGACAGATACGCAGTATTTT. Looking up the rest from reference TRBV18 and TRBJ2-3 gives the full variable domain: NAGVMQNPRHLVRRRGQEARLRCSPMKGHSHVYWYRQLPEEGLKFMVYLQKENIIDESGMPKERFSAEFPKEGPSILRIQQVVRGDSAAYFCASSPNRGRTDTQYFGPGTRLTVL.

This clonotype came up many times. CDR3 sequence: CASSFQGSSYEQYF. Written as DNA, the CDR3 is TGTGCCAGCAGTTTCCAGGGAAGCTCCTACGAGCAGTACTTC. This chain joins TRBV27 and TRBJ2-7, with D tentatively TRBD1 (5 bases). The CDR3 is 14 amino acids. The germline CDR1 and CDR2 sequences are MNHEY and SMNVEV (reference sequence). V was pared by 3 bases and J by 0 bases, with 9 bases between.

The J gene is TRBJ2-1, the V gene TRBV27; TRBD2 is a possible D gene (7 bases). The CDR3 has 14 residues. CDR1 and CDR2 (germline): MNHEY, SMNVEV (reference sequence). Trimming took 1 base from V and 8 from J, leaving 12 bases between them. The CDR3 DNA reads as TGTGCCAGCAGTTTATGGGGGGGGCGGGATGAGCAGTTCTTC. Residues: CASSLWGGRDEQFF.

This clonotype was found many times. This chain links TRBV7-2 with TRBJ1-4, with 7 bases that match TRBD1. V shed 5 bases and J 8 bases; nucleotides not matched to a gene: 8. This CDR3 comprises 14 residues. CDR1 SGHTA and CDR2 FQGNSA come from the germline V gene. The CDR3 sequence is CASSPNQGEEKLFF. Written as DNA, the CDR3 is TGTGCCAGCAGCCCAAACCAGGGGGAAGAAAAACTGTTTTTT.

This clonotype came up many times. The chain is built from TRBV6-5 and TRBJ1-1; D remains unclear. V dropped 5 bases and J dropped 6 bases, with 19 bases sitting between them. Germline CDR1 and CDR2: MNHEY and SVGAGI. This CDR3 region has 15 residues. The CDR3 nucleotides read TGTGCCAGCAGTCGATCGGCCGGGTTGAGCGCTGAAGCTTTCTTT. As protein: CASSRSAGLSAEAFF.

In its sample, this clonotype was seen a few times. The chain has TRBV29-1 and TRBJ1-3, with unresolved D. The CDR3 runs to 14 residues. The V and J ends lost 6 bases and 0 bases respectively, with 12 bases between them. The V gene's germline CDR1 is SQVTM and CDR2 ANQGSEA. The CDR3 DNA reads TGCAGCGTAGACGGACCCAGCTCTGGAAACACCATATATTTT. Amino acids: CSVDGPSSGNTIYF.